Listed here is a single T cell receptor (beta chain). Its antigen is still unknown. RNA totalling roughly 0.45 to 1 ug underwent reverse transcription with random hexamers. A multiplex approach, immunoSEQ multiplex PCR, amplified TCR beta CDR3 across 54 Vbeta and 13 Jbeta. MiXCR, run by TCRdb on the immunoSEQ multiplex PCR reads, gives a single entry per CDR3 protein. The profile shows approximately 210,000 distinct CDR3 sequences, about 95% of them singletons. The data are from a study of CD8 T cells in Susac syndrome. Study background: The Susac syndrome patients that were sequenced included more than 5 with active disease and under ten in remission. Notes on the study in general: The CD4+ T cell repertoires of Susac syndrome were found to show no clonal expansion.

CDR3 length equals 15 residues. Germline CDR1 is LGHDT and CDR2 is YNNKEL (reference sequence). V lost 4 bases to trimming and J lost 0 bases, with 12 bases between them. The sequence was obtained from a human donor with Susac syndrome. Sequenced material: CD4+ T cells from PBMCs. This rearrangement joins TRBV3-1 to TRBJ1-1; D might be TRBD1 (5 bases). This CDR3 reads CASSLPGTMNTEAFF. CDR3 nucleotides: TGTGCCAGCAGCCTCCCCGGGACTATGAACACTGAAGCTTTCTTT.